This T cell receptor beta chain was profiled in a study of cytomegalovirus exposure and HLA in healthy donors. CDR3 size: 14 residues. Germline V lookup: CDR1 SGHRS, CDR2 YFSETQ. V dropped 7 bases and J dropped 1; count of bases not matched to a gene: 7. Primers for the PCR totalled 60 Vbeta and 13 Jbeta. The method was immunoSEQ multiplex PCR; TCRdb's version includes in-frame clones alone and lacks a portion of them. The sample shows some 150,000 clones, around 79% of them seen only once. Concerning this clone itself: The antigen is not known.

Study-wide results and limits: Approximately 18,000 TCR beta sequences were associated with HLA alleles at 0.05 false discovery rate in a later analysis. TCR sequences were mostly rare, though some public TCRs occurred in many donors. It was 160 or so TCR beta chains that were listed as cytomegalovirus-associated.

This sequence was found in a woman aged 30 to 39 in good health and CMV-seronegative. The chain is built from TRBV5-1 and TRBJ2-5, with 7 bases matching TRBD2. Sample: PBMCs. As DNA, the CDR3 is TGCGCCAGCGGACGGGGGGAACTCCAAGAGACCCAGTACTTC. This codes for CASGRGELQETQYF.